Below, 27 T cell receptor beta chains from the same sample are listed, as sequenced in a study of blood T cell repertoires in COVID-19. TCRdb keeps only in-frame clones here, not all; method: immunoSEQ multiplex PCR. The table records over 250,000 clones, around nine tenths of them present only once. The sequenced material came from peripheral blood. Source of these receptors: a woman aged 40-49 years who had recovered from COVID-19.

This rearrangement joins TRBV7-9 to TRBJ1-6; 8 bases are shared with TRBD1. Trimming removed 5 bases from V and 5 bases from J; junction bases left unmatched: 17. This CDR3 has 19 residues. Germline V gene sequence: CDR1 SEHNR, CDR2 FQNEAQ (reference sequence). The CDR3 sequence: CASSALWGQDRGDNSPLHF. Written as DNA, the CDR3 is TGTGCCAGCAGCGCCCTATGGGGACAGGATCGCGGGGATAATTCACCCCTCCACTTT.

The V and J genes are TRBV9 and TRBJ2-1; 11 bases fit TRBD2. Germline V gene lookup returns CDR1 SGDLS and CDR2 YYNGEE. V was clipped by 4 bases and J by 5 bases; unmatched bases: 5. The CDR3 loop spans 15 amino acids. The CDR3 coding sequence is TGTGCCAGCAGCCCACGGACTAGCGGGCACAATGAGCAGTTCTTC. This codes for CASSPRTSGHNEQFF.

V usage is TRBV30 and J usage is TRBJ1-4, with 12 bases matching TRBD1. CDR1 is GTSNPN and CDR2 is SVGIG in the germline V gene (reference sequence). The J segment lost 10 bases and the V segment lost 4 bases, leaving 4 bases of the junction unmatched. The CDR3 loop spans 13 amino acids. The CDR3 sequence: CAWTGTGGGKLFF. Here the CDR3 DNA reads TGTGCCTGGACCGGGACAGGGGGCGGAAAACTGTTTTTT. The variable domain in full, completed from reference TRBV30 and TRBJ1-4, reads SQTIHQWPATLVQPVGSPLSLECTVEGTSNPNLYWYRQAAGRGLQLLFYSVGIGQISSEVPQNLSASRPQDRQFILSSKKLLLSDSGFYLCAWTGTGGGKLFFGSGTQLSVL.

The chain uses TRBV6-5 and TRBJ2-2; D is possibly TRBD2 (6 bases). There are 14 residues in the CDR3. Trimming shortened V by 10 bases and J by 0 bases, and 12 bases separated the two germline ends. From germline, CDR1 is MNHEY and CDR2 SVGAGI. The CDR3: CATGGGPNTGELFF. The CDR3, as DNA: TGTGCCACCGGGGGAGGCCCGAACACCGGGGAGCTGTTTTTT.

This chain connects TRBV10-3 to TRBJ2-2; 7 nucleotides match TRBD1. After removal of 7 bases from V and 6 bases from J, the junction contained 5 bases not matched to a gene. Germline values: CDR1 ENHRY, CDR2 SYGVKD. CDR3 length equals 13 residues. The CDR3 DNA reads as TGTGCCATCAAGGGGGCGGCGGCCGGGGAGCTGTTTTTT. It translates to CAIKGAAAGELFF.

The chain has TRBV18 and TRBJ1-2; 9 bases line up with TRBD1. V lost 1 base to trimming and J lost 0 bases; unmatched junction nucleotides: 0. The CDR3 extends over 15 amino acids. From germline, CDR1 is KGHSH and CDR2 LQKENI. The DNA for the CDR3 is TGTGCCAGCTCACCACGGACAGGGGCTAACTATGGCTACACCTTC. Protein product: CASSPRTGANYGYTF.

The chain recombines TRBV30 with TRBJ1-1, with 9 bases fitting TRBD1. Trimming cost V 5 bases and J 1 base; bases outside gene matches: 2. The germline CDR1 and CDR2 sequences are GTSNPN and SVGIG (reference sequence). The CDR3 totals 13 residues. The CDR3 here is CAWDRGGNTEAFF. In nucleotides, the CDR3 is TGTGCCTGGGACAGGGGGGGGAACACTGAAGCTTTCTTT.

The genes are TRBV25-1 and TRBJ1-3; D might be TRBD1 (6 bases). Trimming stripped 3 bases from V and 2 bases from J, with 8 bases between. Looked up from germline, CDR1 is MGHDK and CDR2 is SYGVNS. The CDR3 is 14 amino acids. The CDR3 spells CASSDPGAGNTIYF. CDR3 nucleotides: TGTGCCAGCAGTGACCCAGGGGCTGGAAACACCATATATTTT.

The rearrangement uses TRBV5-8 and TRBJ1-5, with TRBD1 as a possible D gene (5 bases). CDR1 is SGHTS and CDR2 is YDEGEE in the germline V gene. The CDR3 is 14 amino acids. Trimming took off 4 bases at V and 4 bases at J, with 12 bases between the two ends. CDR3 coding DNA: TGTGCCAGCAGCCCCTTCAGGGTGAATCAGCCCCAGCATTTT. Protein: CASSPFRVNQPQHF.

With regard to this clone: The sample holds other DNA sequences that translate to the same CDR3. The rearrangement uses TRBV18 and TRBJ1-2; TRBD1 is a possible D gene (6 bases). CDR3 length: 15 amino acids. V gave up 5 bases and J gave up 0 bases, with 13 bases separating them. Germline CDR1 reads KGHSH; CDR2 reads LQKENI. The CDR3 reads CASSTTGPPNYGYTF. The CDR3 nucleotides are TGTGCCAGCTCAACAACAGGGCCTCCTAACTATGGCTACACCTTC. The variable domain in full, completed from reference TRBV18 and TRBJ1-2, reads NAGVMQNPRHLVRRRGQEARLRCSPMKGHSHVYWYRQLPEEGLKFMVYLQKENIIDESGMPKERFSAEFPKEGPSILRIQQVVRGDSAAYFCASSTTGPPNYGYTFGSGTRLTVV.

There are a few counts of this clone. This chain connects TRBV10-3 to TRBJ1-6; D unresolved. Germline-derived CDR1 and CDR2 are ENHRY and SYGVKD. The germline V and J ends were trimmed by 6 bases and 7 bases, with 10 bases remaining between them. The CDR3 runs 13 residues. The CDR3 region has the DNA TGTGCCATCAGGACGGGTCCAAATTCACCCCTCCACTTT. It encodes CAIRTGPNSPLHF.

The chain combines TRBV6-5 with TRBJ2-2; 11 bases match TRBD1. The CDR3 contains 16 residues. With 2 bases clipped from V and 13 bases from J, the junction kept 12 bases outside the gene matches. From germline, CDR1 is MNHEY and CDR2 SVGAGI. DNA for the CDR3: TGTGCCAGCAGTTACGGGACAGGGGGACGGGTTTCAGTGCTGTTTTTT. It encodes CASSYGTGGRVSVLFF.

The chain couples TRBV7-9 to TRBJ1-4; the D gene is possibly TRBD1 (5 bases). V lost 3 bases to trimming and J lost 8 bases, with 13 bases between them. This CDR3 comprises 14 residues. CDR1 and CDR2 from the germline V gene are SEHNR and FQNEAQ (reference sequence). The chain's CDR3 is CASSFSQGWEKLFF. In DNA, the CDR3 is TGTGCCAGCAGCTTTTCCCAGGGTTGGGAAAAACTGTTTTTT.

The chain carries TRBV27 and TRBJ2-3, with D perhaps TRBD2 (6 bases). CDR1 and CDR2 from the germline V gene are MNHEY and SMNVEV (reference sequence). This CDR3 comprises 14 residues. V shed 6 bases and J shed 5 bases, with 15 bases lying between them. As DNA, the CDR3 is TGTGCCAGCAGCCAGGAGGGCCGGGGAGATACGCAGTATTTT. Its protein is CASSQEGRGDTQYF.

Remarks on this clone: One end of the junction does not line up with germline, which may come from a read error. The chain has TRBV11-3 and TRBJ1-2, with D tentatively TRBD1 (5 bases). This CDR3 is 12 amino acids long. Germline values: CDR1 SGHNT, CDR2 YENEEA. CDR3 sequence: CATSRDSYGYTF. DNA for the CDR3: TGTGCCACCAGCCGGGACTCCTATGGCTACACCTTC. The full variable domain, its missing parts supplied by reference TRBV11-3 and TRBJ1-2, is EAGVVQSPRYKIIEKKQPVAFWCNPISGHNTLYWYLQNLGQGPELLIRYENEEAVDDSQLPKDRFSAERLKGVDSTLKIQPAELGDSAVYLCATSRDSYGYTFGSGTRLTVV.

CDR3 loop: CASSLDRQANYGYTF. CDR3 sequence (DNA): TGCGCCAGCAGCCTCGACCGACAGGCCAACTATGGCTACACCTTC. The chain couples TRBV4-3 to TRBJ1-2; a possible D gene is TRBD1 (6 bases). Trimming cost V 4 bases and J 2 bases, with 14 bases left between them. The CDR3 is made up of 15 amino acids. The germline V gene has CDR1 LGHNA and CDR2 YSLEER.

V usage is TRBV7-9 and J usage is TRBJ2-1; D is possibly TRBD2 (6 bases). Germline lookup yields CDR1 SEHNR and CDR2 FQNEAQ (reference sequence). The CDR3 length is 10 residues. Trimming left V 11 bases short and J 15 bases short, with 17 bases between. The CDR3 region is CALALPFGFF. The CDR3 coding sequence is TGTGCCCTAGCGCTCCCATTTGGGTTCTTC. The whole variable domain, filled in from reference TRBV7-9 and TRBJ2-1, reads DTGVSQNPRHKITKRGQNVTFRCDPISEHNRLYWYRQTLGQGPEFLTYFQNEAQLEKSRLLSDRFSAERPKGSFSTLEIQRTEQGDSAMYLCALALPFGFFGPGTRLTVL.

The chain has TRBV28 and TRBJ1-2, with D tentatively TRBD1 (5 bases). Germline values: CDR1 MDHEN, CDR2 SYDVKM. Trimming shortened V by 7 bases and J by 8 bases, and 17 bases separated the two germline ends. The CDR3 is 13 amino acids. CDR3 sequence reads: CASTYGGARGYTF. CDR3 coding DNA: TGTGCCAGCACCTACGGAGGGGCGCGGGGCTACACCTTC.

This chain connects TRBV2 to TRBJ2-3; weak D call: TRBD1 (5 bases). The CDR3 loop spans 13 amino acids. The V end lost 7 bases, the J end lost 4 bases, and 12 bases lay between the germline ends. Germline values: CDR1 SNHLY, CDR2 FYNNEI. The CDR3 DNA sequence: TGTGCCAGCACCAAACAGGACCCAGATACGCAGTATTTT. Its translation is CASTKQDPDTQYF.

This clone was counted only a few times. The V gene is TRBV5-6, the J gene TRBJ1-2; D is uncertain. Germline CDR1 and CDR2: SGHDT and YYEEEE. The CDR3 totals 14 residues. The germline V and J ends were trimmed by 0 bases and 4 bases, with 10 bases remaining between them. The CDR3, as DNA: TGTGCCAGCAGCTTGGACGAGGCGGGCTATGGCTACACCTTC. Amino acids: CASSLDEAGYGYTF.

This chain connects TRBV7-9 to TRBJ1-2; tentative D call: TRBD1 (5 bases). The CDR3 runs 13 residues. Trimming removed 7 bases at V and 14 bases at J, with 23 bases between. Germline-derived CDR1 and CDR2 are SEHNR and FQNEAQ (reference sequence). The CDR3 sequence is CASIPAGGRAVTF. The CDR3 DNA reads TGTGCCAGCATCCCCGCGGGGGGTAGGGCGGTGACCTTC.

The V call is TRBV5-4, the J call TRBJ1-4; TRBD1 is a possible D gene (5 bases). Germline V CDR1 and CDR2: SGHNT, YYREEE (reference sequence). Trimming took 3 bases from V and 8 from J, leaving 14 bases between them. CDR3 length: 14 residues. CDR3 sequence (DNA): TGTGCCAGCAGCTGGGGGGAGTCCGAGGAAAAACTGTTTTTT. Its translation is CASSWGESEEKLFF.

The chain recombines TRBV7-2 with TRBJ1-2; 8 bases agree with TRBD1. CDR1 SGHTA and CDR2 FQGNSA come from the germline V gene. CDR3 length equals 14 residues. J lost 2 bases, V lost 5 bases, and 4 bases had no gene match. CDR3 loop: CASSQGQGNYGYTF. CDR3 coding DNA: TGTGCCAGCAGCCAAGGACAGGGCAACTATGGCTACACCTTC.

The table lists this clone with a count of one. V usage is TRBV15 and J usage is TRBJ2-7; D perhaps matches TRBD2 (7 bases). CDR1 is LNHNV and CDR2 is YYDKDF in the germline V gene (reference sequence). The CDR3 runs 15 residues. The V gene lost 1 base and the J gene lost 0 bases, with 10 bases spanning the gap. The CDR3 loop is CATSRGGGGSYEQYF. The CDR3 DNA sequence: TGTGCCACCAGCAGAGGAGGGGGGGGCTCCTACGAGCAGTACTTC.

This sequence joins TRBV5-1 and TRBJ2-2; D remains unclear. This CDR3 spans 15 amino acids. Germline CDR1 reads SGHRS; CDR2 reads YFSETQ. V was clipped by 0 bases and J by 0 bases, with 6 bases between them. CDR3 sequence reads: CASSLGSPNTGELFF. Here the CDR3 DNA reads TGCGCCAGCAGCTTGGGCAGTCCGAACACCGGGGAGCTGTTTTTT.

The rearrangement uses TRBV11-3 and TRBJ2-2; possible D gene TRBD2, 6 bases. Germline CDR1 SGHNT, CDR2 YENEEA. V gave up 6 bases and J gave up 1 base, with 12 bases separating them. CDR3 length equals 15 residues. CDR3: CASSGQEGNTGELFF. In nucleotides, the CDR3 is TGTGCCAGCAGTGGCCAGGAGGGGAACACCGGGGAGCTGTTTTTT.

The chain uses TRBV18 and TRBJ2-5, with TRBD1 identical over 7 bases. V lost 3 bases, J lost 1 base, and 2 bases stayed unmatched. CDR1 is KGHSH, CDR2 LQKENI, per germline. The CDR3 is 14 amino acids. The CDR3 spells CASSPRGLQETQYF. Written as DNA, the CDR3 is TGTGCCAGCTCACCTAGGGGGCTCCAAGAGACCCAGTACTTC.